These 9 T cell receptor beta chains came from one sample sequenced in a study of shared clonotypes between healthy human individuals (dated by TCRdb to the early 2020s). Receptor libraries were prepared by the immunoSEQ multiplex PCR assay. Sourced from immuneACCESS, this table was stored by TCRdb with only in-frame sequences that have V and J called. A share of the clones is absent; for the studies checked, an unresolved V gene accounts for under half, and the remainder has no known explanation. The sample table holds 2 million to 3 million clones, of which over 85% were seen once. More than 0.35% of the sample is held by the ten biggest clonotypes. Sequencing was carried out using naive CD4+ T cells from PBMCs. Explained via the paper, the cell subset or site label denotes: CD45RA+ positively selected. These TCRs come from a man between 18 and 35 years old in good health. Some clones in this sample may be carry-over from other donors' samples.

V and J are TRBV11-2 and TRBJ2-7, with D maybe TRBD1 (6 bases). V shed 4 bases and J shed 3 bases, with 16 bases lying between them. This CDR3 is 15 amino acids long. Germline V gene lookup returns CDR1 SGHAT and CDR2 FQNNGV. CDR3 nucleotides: TGTGCCAGCAGCTCACCAAGGACAGCGAACTACGAGCAGTACTTC. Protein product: CASSSPRTANYEQYF.

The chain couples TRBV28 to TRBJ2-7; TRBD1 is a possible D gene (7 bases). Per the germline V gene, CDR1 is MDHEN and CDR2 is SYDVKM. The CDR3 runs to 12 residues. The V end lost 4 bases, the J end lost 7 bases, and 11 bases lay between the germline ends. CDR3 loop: CASSSAGGEQYF. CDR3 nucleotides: TGTGCCAGCAGTTCCGCAGGGGGGGAGCAGTACTTC.

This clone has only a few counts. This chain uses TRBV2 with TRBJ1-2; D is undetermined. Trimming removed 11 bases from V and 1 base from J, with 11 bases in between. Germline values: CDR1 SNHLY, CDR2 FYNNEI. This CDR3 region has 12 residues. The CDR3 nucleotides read TGTGCCTCACACACCGGTAACTATGGCTACACCTTC. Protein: CASHTGNYGYTF.

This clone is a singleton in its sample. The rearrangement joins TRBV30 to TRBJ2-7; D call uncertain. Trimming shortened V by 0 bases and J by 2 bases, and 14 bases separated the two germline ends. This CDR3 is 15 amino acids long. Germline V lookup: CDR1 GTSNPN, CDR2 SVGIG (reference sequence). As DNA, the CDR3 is TGTGCCTGGAGTGTGTCGTCAGCCAAGGCCTACGAGCAGTACTTC. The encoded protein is CAWSVSSAKAYEQYF.

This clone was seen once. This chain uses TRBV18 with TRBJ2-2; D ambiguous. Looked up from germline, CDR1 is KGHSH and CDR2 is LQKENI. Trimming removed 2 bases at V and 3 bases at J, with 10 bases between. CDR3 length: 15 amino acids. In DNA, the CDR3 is TGTGCCAGCTCACCAGATAGAACCCACACCGGGGAGCTGTTTTTT. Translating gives CASSPDRTHTGELFF.

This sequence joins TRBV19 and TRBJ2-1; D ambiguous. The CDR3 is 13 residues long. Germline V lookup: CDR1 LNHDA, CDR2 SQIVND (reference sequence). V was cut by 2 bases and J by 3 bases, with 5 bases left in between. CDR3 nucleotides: TGTGCCAGTAGTATAAAAAGCTACAATGAGCAGTTCTTC. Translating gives CASSIKSYNEQFF. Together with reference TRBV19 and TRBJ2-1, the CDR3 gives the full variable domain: DGGITQSPKYLFRKEGQNVTLSCEQNLNHDAMYWYRQDPGQGLRLIYYSQIVNDFQKGDIAEGYSVSREKKESFPLTVTSAQKNPTAFYLCASSIKSYNEQFFGPGTRLTVL.

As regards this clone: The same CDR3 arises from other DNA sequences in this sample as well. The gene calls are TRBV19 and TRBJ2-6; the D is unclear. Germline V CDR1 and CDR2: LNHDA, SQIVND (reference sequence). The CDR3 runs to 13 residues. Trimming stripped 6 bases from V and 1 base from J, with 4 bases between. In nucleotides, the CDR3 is TGTGCCAGTAGAAATTCTGGGGCCAACGTCCTGACTTTC. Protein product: CASRNSGANVLTF. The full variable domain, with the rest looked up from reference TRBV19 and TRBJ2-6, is DGGITQSPKYLFRKEGQNVTLSCEQNLNHDAMYWYRQDPGQGLRLIYYSQIVNDFQKGDIAEGYSVSREKKESFPLTVTSAQKNPTAFYLCASRNSGANVLTFGAGSRLTVL.

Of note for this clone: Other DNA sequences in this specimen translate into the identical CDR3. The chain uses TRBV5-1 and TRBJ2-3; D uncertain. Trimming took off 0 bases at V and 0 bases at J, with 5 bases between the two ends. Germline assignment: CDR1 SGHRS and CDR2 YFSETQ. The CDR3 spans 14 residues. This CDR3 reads CASSLDPSTDTQYF. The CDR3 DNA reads TGCGCCAGCAGCTTGGACCCAAGCACAGATACGCAGTATTTT.

CDR3 DNA: TGTGCCAATCAGAGCCGAGCCTACACAGATACGCAGTATTTT. Encoded protein: CANQSRAYTDTQYF. The V call is TRBV27, the J call TRBJ2-3; no clear D gene. The CDR3 contains 14 residues. Trimming shortened V by 10 bases and J by 2 bases, and 16 bases separated the two germline ends. From germline, CDR1 is MNHEY and CDR2 SMNVEV (reference sequence).